The rows below give T cell receptor beta chains drawn from one sample of a study of T cell repertoires in cytomegalovirus infection. Each CDR3 protein is one row after TCRdb ran MiXCR on the reads. Among about 100,000 distinct CDR3 sequences listed, more than 20% were seen once. Sequencing input: CD8+ T cells from PBMCs. The receptor source for this set is a human donor in good health (CMV status not recorded). Some clones in this sample may be carry-over from other donors' samples. CDR3s include the opening cysteine and the closing phenylalanine or tryptophan. The D gene is left open where the match is weak. Only part of the rows carry a size: once, few, many, or a class if the clone is expanded.

j_gene: TRBJ2-1
v_gene: TRBV30
d_gene: TRBD2
abundance: -
CDR3aa: CARTSANEQFF
CDR3nt: TGTGCCCGAACTAGCGCAAATGAGCAGTTCTTC

j_gene: TRBJ2-7
v_gene: TRBV4-1
d_gene: -
abundance: few
CDR3aa: CASSHGSTGEFYEQYF
CDR3nt: TGCGCCAGCAGCCATGGTTCGACTGGGGAGTTCTACGAGCAGTACTTC

j_gene: TRBJ2-5
v_gene: TRBV27
d_gene: -
abundance: few
CDR3aa: CASSFWAGTQETQYF
CDR3nt: TGTGCCAGCAGTTTTTGGGCCGGGACACAAGAGACCCAGTACTTC

j_gene: TRBJ1-4
v_gene: TRBV28
d_gene: -
abundance: -
CDR3aa: CASSRGWTNEKLFF
CDR3nt: TGTGCCAGCAGTAGAGGTTGGACTAATGAAAAACTGTTTTTT

j_gene: TRBJ1-1
v_gene: TRBV4-1
d_gene: -
abundance: few
CDR3aa: CASSQDPSGRVTEAFF
CDR3nt: TGTGCCAGCAGCCAAGATCCATCGGGGCGCGTCACTGAAGCTTTCTTT

j_gene: TRBJ2-7
v_gene: TRBV7-2
d_gene: TRBD2
abundance: many
CDR3aa: CASSSLAGTLWYEQYF
CDR3nt: TGTGCCAGCAGCTCCTTAGCGGGTACACTATGGTACGAGCAGTACTTC

j_gene: TRBJ2-7
v_gene: TRBV10-3
d_gene: -
abundance: -
CDR3aa: CAISARAGDAYEQYF
CDR3nt: TGTGCCATCAGTGCTAGAGCGGGTGATGCCTACGAGCAGTACTTC

j_gene: TRBJ2-7
v_gene: TRBV20-1
d_gene: TRBD1
abundance: -
CDR3aa: CSARPWDRSYEQYF
CDR3nt: TGCAGTGCTCGACCCTGGGACAGATCCTACGAGCAGTACTTC

j_gene: TRBJ1-5
v_gene: TRBV19
d_gene: TRBD1
abundance: many
CDR3aa: CASSMRGRDREFEPQHF
CDR3nt: TGTGCCAGTAGTATGAGGGGCCGAGACAGGGAGTTTGAGCCCCAGCATTTT

j_gene: TRBJ2-2
v_gene: TRBV28
d_gene: -
abundance: many
CDR3aa: CASSFQLSTGELFF
CDR3nt: TGTGCCAGCAGTTTTCAACTGAGCACCGGGGAGCTGTTTTTT

j_gene: TRBJ2-5
v_gene: TRBV7-2
d_gene: TRBD2
abundance: few
CDR3aa: CASSWGGGSGMGETQYF
CDR3nt: TGTGCCAGCAGCTGGGGGGGGGGTAGCGGGATGGGAGAGACCCAGTACTTC

j_gene: TRBJ2-1
v_gene: TRBV14
d_gene: TRBD2
abundance: few
CDR3aa: CASSRQSGGAYEQFF
CDR3nt: TGTGCCAGCAGCCGCCAATCCGGGGGGGCGTATGAGCAGTTCTTC

j_gene: TRBJ1-1
v_gene: TRBV6-2/TRBV6-3
d_gene: -
abundance: few
CDR3aa: CAISGGTEAFF
CDR3nt: TGTGCCATCTCCGGGGGCACTGAAGCTTTCTTT

j_gene: TRBJ2-7
v_gene: TRBV27
d_gene: TRBD2
abundance: -
CDR3aa: CASSSRLAGAYEQYF
CDR3nt: TGTGCCAGCAGTTCCAGACTAGCGGGCGCCTACGAGCAGTACTTC

j_gene: TRBJ1-5
v_gene: TRBV6-6
d_gene: TRBD1
abundance: -
CDR3aa: CASIKGQGSFYSNQPQHF
CDR3nt: TGTGCCAGCATTAAGGGACAGGGGTCCTTCTATAGCAATCAGCCCCAGCATTTT

j_gene: TRBJ1-1
v_gene: TRBV24-1
d_gene: -
abundance: few
CDR3aa: CATSLGRDTEAFF
CDR3nt: TGTGCCACTTCCCTCGGTAGGGACACTGAAGCTTTCTTT

j_gene: TRBJ2-3
v_gene: TRBV7-2
d_gene: TRBD2
abundance: -
CDR3aa: CAVQAGGAVGTDTQYF
CDR3nt: TGTGCCGTCCAGGCGGGGGGGGCGGTCGGCACAGATACGCAGTATTTT

j_gene: TRBJ1-5
v_gene: TRBV10-3
d_gene: TRBD1
abundance: few
CDR3aa: CAISRGQDSNQPQHF
CDR3nt: TGTGCCATCAGCCGGGGACAGGATAGCAATCAGCCCCAGCATTTT

j_gene: TRBJ1-2
v_gene: TRBV19
d_gene: -
abundance: few
CDR3aa: CASVDTYGYTF
CDR3nt: TGTGCCAGTGTGGATACTTATGGCTACACCTTC

j_gene: TRBJ1-5
v_gene: TRBV6-6
d_gene: TRBD1
abundance: few
CDR3aa: CASSYKGADQPQHF
CDR3nt: TGTGCCAGCAGTTATAAGGGGGCTGATCAGCCCCAGCATTTT

j_gene: TRBJ2-5
v_gene: TRBV7-2
d_gene: TRBD1
abundance: many
CDR3aa: CASAVGDRVPPYQETQYF
CDR3nt: TGTGCCAGCGCCGTAGGGGACAGGGTCCCCCCGTACCAAGAGACCCAGTACTTC

j_gene: TRBJ2-7
v_gene: TRBV6-5
d_gene: TRBD1
abundance: -
CDR3aa: CASSYFPGQDYEQYF
CDR3nt: TGTGCCAGCAGTTACTTCCCGGGACAGGACTACGAGCAGTACTTC

j_gene: TRBJ2-1
v_gene: TRBV7-8
d_gene: -
abundance: few
CDR3aa: CASSLAGRYNEQFF
CDR3nt: TGTGCCAGCAGCTTAGCCGGACGGTACAATGAGCAGTTCTTC

j_gene: TRBJ2-7
v_gene: TRBV15
d_gene: TRBD2
abundance: few
CDR3aa: CATSREETGGIYEQYF
CDR3nt: TGTGCCACCAGCAGAGAAGAAACGGGGGGGATCTACGAGCAGTACTTC

j_gene: TRBJ2-7
v_gene: TRBV11-2
d_gene: TRBD2
abundance: -
CDR3aa: CASSLEGGRAFTYEQYF
CDR3nt: TGTGCCAGCAGCTTAGAGGGCGGGAGGGCATTCACCTACGAGCAGTACTTC

j_gene: TRBJ2-2
v_gene: TRBV2
d_gene: -
abundance: -
CDR3aa: CASSDPRDTGELFF
CDR3nt: TGTGCCAGCAGTGATCCCAGGGACACCGGGGAGCTGTTTTTT

j_gene: TRBJ2-1
v_gene: TRBV11-3
d_gene: TRBD2
abundance: -
CDR3aa: CASSHGSGAVDNEQFF
CDR3nt: TGTGCCAGCAGCCACGGCAGCGGGGCTGTTGACAATGAGCAGTTCTTC

j_gene: TRBJ1-6
v_gene: TRBV7-2
d_gene: -
abundance: many
CDR3aa: CASSLGSPLHF
CDR3nt: TGTGCCAGCAGCTTAGGGTCACCCCTCCACTTT

j_gene: TRBJ2-7
v_gene: TRBV4-2
d_gene: -
abundance: few
CDR3aa: CASSQEGGLSYEQYF
CDR3nt: TGTGCCAGCAGCCAAGAAGGGGGATTATCCTACGAGCAGTACTTC

j_gene: TRBJ1-4
v_gene: TRBV12-3/TRBV12-4
d_gene: TRBD1
abundance: -
CDR3aa: CASSSQGDGEKLFF
CDR3nt: TGTGCCAGCAGCTCACAGGGGGATGGAGAAAAACTGTTTTTT

j_gene: TRBJ1-5
v_gene: TRBV28
d_gene: TRBD1
abundance: -
CDR3aa: CASSLLRQGGDQPQHF
CDR3nt: TGTGCCAGCAGCCTTCTCCGACAGGGTGGAGATCAGCCCCAGCATTTT

j_gene: TRBJ1-6
v_gene: TRBV7-2
d_gene: -
abundance: many
CDR3aa: CASSATESPLHF
CDR3nt: TGTGCCAGCAGCGCAACGGAATCACCCCTCCACTTT